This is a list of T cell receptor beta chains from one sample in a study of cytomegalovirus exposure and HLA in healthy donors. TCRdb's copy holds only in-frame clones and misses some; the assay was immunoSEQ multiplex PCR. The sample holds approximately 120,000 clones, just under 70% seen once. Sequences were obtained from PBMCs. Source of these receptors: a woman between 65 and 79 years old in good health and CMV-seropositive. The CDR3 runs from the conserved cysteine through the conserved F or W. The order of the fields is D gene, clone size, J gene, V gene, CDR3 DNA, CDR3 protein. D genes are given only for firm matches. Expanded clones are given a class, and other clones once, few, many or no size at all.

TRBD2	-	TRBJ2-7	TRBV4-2	TGTGCCAGCAGCCAAGTCAAAACTAGCGGGGGGCGAGACGAGCAGTACTTC	CASSQVKTSGGRDEQYF
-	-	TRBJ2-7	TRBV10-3	TGTGCCATCAGTGAGTCAACCACAGGGAGCGAGCAGTACTTC	CAISESTTGSEQYF
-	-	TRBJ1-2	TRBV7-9	TGTGCCAGCAGCCCGAACTCCCAACAGGGTGGCTACACCTTC	CASSPNSQQGGYTF
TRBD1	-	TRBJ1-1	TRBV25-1	TGTGCCAGCAGTGAATCCAGGGGGAGCACTGAAGCTTTCTTT	CASSESRGSTEAFF
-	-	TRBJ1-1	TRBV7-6	TGTGCCAGCAGCTTCGGGGGGGCGGCCACTGAAGCTTTCTTT	CASSFGGAATEAFF
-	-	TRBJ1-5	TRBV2	TGTGCCAGCAGTCTCCAGGGGTATAGCAATCAGCCCCAGCATTTT	CASSLQGYSNQPQHF
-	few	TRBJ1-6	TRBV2	TGTGCCAGCAGTGATCAGGGAGGGAATTCACCCCTCCACTTT	CASSDQGGNSPLHF
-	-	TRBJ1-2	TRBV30	TGTGCCCTCGGAGGGGTCTATGGCTACACCTTC	CALGGVYGYTF
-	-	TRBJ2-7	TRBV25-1	TGTGCCAGGGGTCCGGGGGACGAGCAGTACTTC	CARGPGDEQYF
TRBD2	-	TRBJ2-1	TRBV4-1	TGCGCCAGCAGCCAAGAACCGGCTAGCGGGGGGGCCGGATACAATGAGCAGTTCTTC	CASSQEPASGGAGYNEQFF
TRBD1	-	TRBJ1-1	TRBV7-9	TGTGCCAGCAGCTTAGCTTGGGGGACAGGGGAGAACACTGAAGCTTTCTTT	CASSLAWGTGENTEAFF
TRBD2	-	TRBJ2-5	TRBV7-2	TGTGCCAGCAGCGCCCAGCGGGGGGCAGAGACCCAGTACTTC	CASSAQRGAETQYF
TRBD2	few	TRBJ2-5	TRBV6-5	TGTGCCAGCCGGGGGCTAGCGGGGTTAGAGACCCAGTACTTC	CASRGLAGLETQYF
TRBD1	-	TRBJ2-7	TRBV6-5	TGTGCCAGCAGTTACTCTAGACAGGGGGGCCCCCACGAGCAGTACTTC	CASSYSRQGGPHEQYF
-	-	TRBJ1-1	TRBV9	TGTGCCAGCAGCCCCTCGGGGTACACTGAAGCTTTCTTT	CASSPSGYTEAFF
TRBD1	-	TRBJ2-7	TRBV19	TGTGCCAGTAGTATCCGGACAGGCTACGAGCAGTACTTC	CASSIRTGYEQYF
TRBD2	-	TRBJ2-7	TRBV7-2	TGTGCCAGCGCTCCGGGACTAGCGGGTTACGAGCAGTACTTC	CASAPGLAGYEQYF
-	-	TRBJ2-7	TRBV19	TGTGCCAGTACTCCGACCAGCGGAGCCGAGCAGTACTTC	CASTPTSGAEQYF
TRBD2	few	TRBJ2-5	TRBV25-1	TGTGCCAGCAGTGGACTAGCTCTGGGGGAGACCCAGTACTTC	CASSGLALGETQYF
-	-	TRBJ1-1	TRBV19	TGTGCCAGTAGTATAAGGGGCAGGCAAGCTTTCTTT	CASSIRGRQAFF
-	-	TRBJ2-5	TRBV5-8	TGTGCCAGCAGCTTGAGGGACTTCCAAGAGACCCAGTACTTC	CASSLRDFQETQYF
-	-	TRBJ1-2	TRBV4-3	TGCGCCAGCAGCCAAGCCCAGAGTGGCAGGGAAGGCTACACCTTC	CASSQAQSGREGYTF
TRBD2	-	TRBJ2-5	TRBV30	TGTGCTTTAAGTGGGGGACTAGCGGGGGGGCGGACCCAGTACTTC	CALSGGLAGGRTQYF
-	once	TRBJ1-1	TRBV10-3	TGTGCCATCAGTGAGTCGCAGGGTAATGAAGCTTTCTTT	CAISESQGNEAFF